This T cell receptor (beta chain) was recorded in a study of shared clonotypes between healthy human individuals. In the original workflow: For the immunoSEQ data, sequences were junction-only without quality scores, so filtering differed. Profiled with immunoSEQ multiplex PCR; TCRdb holds only in-frame clones, not every one. V and J calls and clone size follow that table, whereas D and trimming were derived from the DNA. Here the sample spans some 1 million clones, roughly 80% being singletons. Concerning this clone: Its antigen is currently unknown.

General study points: Estimated clonotype richness was generally higher in naive than memory subsets. Non-shared clonotypes showed lower generation probabilities than clonotypes common to all four donors.

V shed 1 base and J shed 6 bases, with 8 bases lying between them. CDR1 and CDR2 (germline): SNHLY, FYNNEI. The CDR3 is 13 residues long. The TCR was taken from a man in his late teens or twenties in good health. Material: memory CD4+ T cells sorted from blood. Stated subset: CD45RA-negative fraction. The chain uses TRBV2 and TRBJ2-3; D not certain. The CDR3 nucleotides are TGTGCCAGCAGTGAAGGAGGCGTGGATACGCAGTATTTT. Protein sequence: CASSEGGVDTQYF.